The 29 T cell receptor beta chains presented below share a single source sample, sequenced in a study of shared clonotypes between healthy human individuals. Only in-frame clones appear in the TCRdb table, and some are missing; sequencing was by immunoSEQ multiplex PCR. The data show about 480,000 clones, more than 65% seen once. Sequences were obtained from PBMCs. The receptors stem from a middle-aged woman in good health. Some clones in this sample may be carry-over from other donors' samples.

The rearrangement links TRBV2 to TRBJ1-4, with D perhaps matching TRBD1 (6 bases). CDR1 is SNHLY, CDR2 FYNNEI, per germline. Trimming left V 4 bases short and J 4 bases short, with 13 bases between. CDR3 length equals 15 residues. The CDR3 region is CASSVRGVFNEKLFF. As DNA, the CDR3 is TGTGCCAGCAGTGTAAGGGGGGTCTTTAATGAAAAACTGTTTTTT. Filled out from reference TRBV2 and TRBJ1-4, the complete variable domain reads EPEVTQTPSHQVTQMGQEVILRCVPISNHLYFYWYRQILGQKVEFLVSFYNNEISEKSEIFDDQFSVERPDGSNFTLKIRSTKLEDSAMYFCASSVRGVFNEKLFFGSGTQLSVL.

The rearrangement joins TRBV28 to TRBJ2-7, with a weak D call TRBD1 (7 bases). The germline V gene encodes CDR1 MDHEN and CDR2 SYDVKM. This CDR3 is built from 10 residues. V was trimmed by 9 bases and J by 10 bases, leaving 13 bases between them. CDR3 DNA: TGTGCCAGTCGCGGGACAGATCAGTACTTC. It codes for CASRGTDQYF.

This chain uses TRBV7-3 with TRBJ2-5; 9 bases map to TRBD1. This CDR3 has 17 amino acids. With V trimmed by 2 bases and J by 5 bases, 12 bases remained unmatched. Germline V CDR1 and CDR2: SGHTA, FQGTGA. The chain's CDR3 is CASSLVGAGTGTETQYF. CDR3 bases: TGTGCCAGCAGCTTAGTTGGGGCCGGGACAGGGACGGAGACCCAGTACTTC.

V gene TRBV5-3 combines with J gene TRBJ2-4; D is perhaps TRBD1 (6 bases). TRBV5-3 falls under the ORF class, with uncertain function. The CDR3 sequence is 15 residues long. Trimming cost V 10 bases and J 0 bases, with 17 bases left between them. CDR3 sequence (DNA): TGTGCCGGGTGGCAGGGGTCGCTAGCCAAAAACATTCAGTACTTC. Its protein product is CAGWQGSLAKNIQYF.

The gene calls are TRBV11-2 and TRBJ1-2, with TRBD1 matching over 9 bases. CDR1 is SGHAT and CDR2 is FQNNGV in the germline V gene. The trim removed 2 bases at V and 6 bases at J, leaving 10 bases unmatched. CDR3 size: 16 residues. The CDR3 coding sequence is TGTGCCAGCAGCTTAAGGATAATTGGGGACAGGGATGGCTACACCTTC. Translated, it gives CASSLRIIGDRDGYTF.

The CDR3 coding sequence is TGCGCCAGCAGCCGCGACAGGGCCGGCACAGATACGCAGTATTTT. Its translation: CASSRDRAGTDTQYF. The chain recombines TRBV5-1 with TRBJ2-3, with 7 bases identical to TRBD1. Germline V gives CDR1 SGHRS, CDR2 YFSETQ. The CDR3 has 15 amino acids. Trimming at V came to 4 bases and at J to 1 base, leaving 6 bases not matched to a gene. The entire variable domain, with the rest obtained from reference TRBV5-1 and TRBJ2-3, is as follows: KAGVTQTPRYLIKTRGQQVTLSCSPISGHRSVSWYQQTPGQGLQFLFEYFSETQRNKGNFPGRFSGRQFSNSRSEMNVSTLELGDSALYLCASSRDRAGTDTQYFGPGTRLTVL.

The chain is built from TRBV25-1 and TRBJ1-1; no reliable D call. The CDR3 totals 13 residues. V was trimmed by 5 bases and J by 1 base, leaving 8 bases between them. Germline lookup yields CDR1 MGHDK and CDR2 SYGVNS. For the CDR3, the DNA is TGTGCCAGCAGTTACGAGGGGAACACTGAAGCTTTCTTT. It translates to CASSYEGNTEAFF.

The chain combines TRBV6-1 with TRBJ2-7; no definite D call. CDR3 length: 14 amino acids. Trimming pared 0 bases from V and 1 base from J, leaving 7 bases between. CDR1 MNHNS and CDR2 SASEGT come from the germline V gene. CDR3 loop: CASSEAVSSYEQYF. In nucleotides, the CDR3 is TGTGCCAGCAGTGAAGCGGTGTCTTCCTACGAGCAGTACTTC.

The count of this clone is one. At the DNA level, this CDR3 is encoded by other sequences in the same sample as well. The chain employs TRBV29-1 and TRBJ2-2, with no clear D. The CDR3 length is 16 residues. Per the germline V gene, CDR1 is SQVTM and CDR2 is ANQGSEA. Trimming removed 5 bases at V and 5 bases at J, with 21 bases between. Here the CDR3 DNA reads TGCAGCGTTTCTCTCTCCGGGCCTACGAGGACCGGGGAGCTGTTTTTT. It is translated as CSVSLSGPTRTGELFF.

V usage is TRBV7-8 and J usage is TRBJ2-2; tentative D call: TRBD2 (5 bases). Per the germline V gene, CDR1 is SGHVS and CDR2 is FQNEAQ. The CDR3 loop spans 17 amino acids. V gave up 5 bases and J gave up 1 base, with 17 bases separating them. The DNA for the CDR3 is TGTGCCAGCAGCCCCGAGGAGAAGCGGAGGAACACCGGGGAGCTGTTTTTT. It encodes CASSPEEKRRNTGELFF.

This CDR3 is CASRETGFGYTF. As DNA, the CDR3 is TGTGCCAGCAGGGAAACAGGGTTTGGCTACACCTTC. This sequence joins TRBV6-5 and TRBJ1-2; a weak D match, TRBD1 (6 bases). The ends were cut back, 6 bases at V and 7 bases at J, with 12 bases in the middle. CDR3 length: 12 amino acids. The germline V gene has CDR1 MNHEY and CDR2 SVGAGI.

The chain carries TRBV5-4 and TRBJ2-5; 8 bases fit TRBD2. This CDR3 spans 15 amino acids. CDR1 is SGHNT, CDR2 YYREEE, per germline (reference sequence). J lost 5 bases, V lost 4 bases, and 10 bases had no gene match. The CDR3 DNA reads as TGTGCCAGCAGCGCAGAAAGCGGGAGTCAGGAGACCCAGTACTTC. Translation: CASSAESGSQETQYF.

The chain uses TRBV6-5 and TRBJ1-2; the D gene is possibly TRBD1 (5 bases). This CDR3 comprises 13 residues. The V end was cut by 6 bases, the J end by 4 bases, with 12 bases between. The germline V gene encodes CDR1 MNHEY and CDR2 SVGAGI. CDR3 amino acids: CASRKPGFYGYTF. CDR3 sequence (DNA): TGTGCCAGCAGAAAACCAGGGTTCTATGGCTACACCTTC.

The chain recombines TRBV30 with TRBJ1-5; TRBD1 matches at 7 bases. This CDR3 comprises 15 residues. Germline trimming cut 5 bases from V and 9 bases from J; bases unmatched to any gene: 16. Per germline, CDR1 GTSNPN and CDR2 SVGIG (reference sequence). For the CDR3, the DNA is TGTGCCTGGGGCCGCGGAACAGGGGATGTTTGGCCCCAGCATTTT. Encoded protein: CAWGRGTGDVWPQHF.

DNA for the CDR3: TGCGCCAGCAGCTTGGTGGGCGGGGGTTACAATGAGCAGTTCTTC. Translation gives CASSLVGGGYNEQFF. V gene TRBV5-1 combines with J gene TRBJ2-1; 7 nucleotides align to TRBD2. CDR1 and CDR2 from the germline V gene are SGHRS and YFSETQ. V shed 0 bases and J 4 bases; nucleotides not matched to a gene: 4. The CDR3 length is 15 residues.

This clone was counted a single time. The chain couples TRBV28 to TRBJ1-3, with D unclear. Germline V gene data show CDR1 as MDHEN and CDR2 as SYDVKM. This CDR3 has 15 amino acids. The V end was cut by 5 bases, the J end by 3 bases, with 14 bases between. The CDR3 DNA sequence: TGTGCCAGCAGTACACCTGGAGGGAATGGAAACACCATATATTTT. Its protein product is CASSTPGGNGNTIYF.

About this clone: Other DNA sequences in this sample translate to the same CDR3. The rearrangement joins TRBV9 to TRBJ2-4, with a possible D match to TRBD2 (6 bases). V gave up 2 bases and J gave up 1 base, with 7 bases separating them. CDR3 length: 14 amino acids. Germline V gene sequence: CDR1 SGDLS, CDR2 YYNGEE. The CDR3 nucleotides read TGTGCCAGCAGCGTGGGGGGTGCCAAAAACATTCAGTACTTC. It encodes CASSVGGAKNIQYF.

The chain uses TRBV6-1 and TRBJ2-7; D may match TRBD1 or TRBD2 (5 bases each). Germline CDR1 and CDR2: MNHNS and SASEGT. The CDR3 extends over 14 amino acids. V lost 3 bases and J 2 bases, leaving 11 bases between the germline ends. In DNA form, the CDR3 reads TGTGCCAGCAGTGAGAGGGGCCTAACCTACGAGCAGTACTTC. Its translation: CASSERGLTYEQYF.

The chain joins TRBV6-5 to TRBJ2-1, with D maybe TRBD2 (6 bases). V was cut by 6 bases and J by 9 bases, with 15 bases left in between. Germline assignment: CDR1 MNHEY and CDR2 SVGAGI. The CDR3 has 13 residues. The CDR3 reads CASRPRELGEQFF. The CDR3, as DNA: TGTGCCAGCAGACCACGGGAGCTGGGTGAGCAGTTCTTC.

The genes are TRBV29-1 and TRBJ2-5, with D unresolved. CDR1 is SQVTM and CDR2 is ANQGSEA in the germline V gene. The CDR3 is 13 residues long. Between the trimmed V and J ends, which lost 4 bases and 1 base, there was a span of 10 bases. As DNA, the CDR3 is TGCAGCGTTGCGGGCGGAATCCAAGAGACCCAGTACTTC. Amino acid sequence: CSVAGGIQETQYF. The variable domain in full, completed from reference TRBV29-1 and TRBJ2-5, reads SAVISQKPSRDICQRGTSLTIQCQVDSQVTMMFWYRQQPGQSLTLIATANQGSEATYESGFVIDKFPISRPNLTFSTLTVSNMSPEDSSIYLCSVAGGIQETQYFGPGTRLLVL.

The chain uses TRBV6-5 and TRBJ1-6; no firm D call. V was clipped by 5 bases and J by 7 bases, with 9 bases between them. Per the germline V gene, CDR1 is MNHEY and CDR2 is SVGAGI. This CDR3 has 13 residues. The CDR3 is CASSEALNSPLHF. CDR3 nucleotides: TGTGCCAGCAGTGAGGCGCTCAATTCACCCCTCCACTTT.

The V gene is TRBV18, the J gene TRBJ1-4, with 8 nucleotides matching TRBD1. The CDR3 consists of 14 residues. CDR1 is KGHSH, CDR2 LQKENI, per germline. Trimming cost V 5 bases and J 8 bases; bases outside gene matches: 7. CDR3 DNA sequence: TGTGCCAGCTCATCCCGGACAGGGAACGAAAAACTGTTTTTT. Its translation is CASSSRTGNEKLFF.

CDR3 sequence reads: CASSLRRERADYGYTF. The CDR3 DNA is TGTGCCAGCAGCTTACGCCGGGAGAGGGCCGACTATGGCTACACCTTC. The V and J genes are TRBV7-8 and TRBJ1-2; unclear D gene. V was pared by 2 bases and J by 3 bases, with 16 bases between. CDR3 length: 16 residues. CDR1 is SGHVS, CDR2 FQNEAQ, per germline.

The gene calls are TRBV5-1 and TRBJ1-2; TRBD1 agrees at 7 bases. Germline CDR1 SGHRS, CDR2 YFSETQ. CDR3 length equals 14 residues. V shed 2 bases and J 2 bases; nucleotides not matched to a gene: 3. CDR3 sequence reads: CASSFGTANYGYTF. The CDR3 DNA reads TGCGCCAGCAGCTTCGGGACAGCCAACTATGGCTACACCTTC.

This chain joins TRBV19 and TRBJ1-1, with unresolved D. The germline V and J ends were trimmed by 2 bases and 3 bases, with 7 bases remaining between them. CDR1 is LNHDA and CDR2 is SQIVND in the germline V gene (reference sequence). This CDR3 region has 13 residues. The CDR3 nucleotides read TGTGCCAGTAGTATAAGGGTAGACACTGAAGCTTTCTTT. The encoded protein is CASSIRVDTEAFF. Complete variable domain (other parts from reference TRBV19 and TRBJ1-1): DGGITQSPKYLFRKEGQNVTLSCEQNLNHDAMYWYRQDPGQGLRLIYYSQIVNDFQKGDIAEGYSVSREKKESFPLTVTSAQKNPTAFYLCASSIRVDTEAFFGQGTRLTVV.

The chain employs TRBV5-1 and TRBJ2-1; D not certain. Germline V gives CDR1 SGHRS, CDR2 YFSETQ. This CDR3 is 14 amino acids long. V lost 0 bases to trimming and J lost 7 bases, with 11 bases between them. CDR3 amino acids: CASSLEVAPNEQFF. In DNA, the CDR3 is TGCGCCAGCAGCTTGGAAGTAGCCCCAAATGAGCAGTTCTTC.

V gene TRBV6-5 combines with J gene TRBJ2-1, with TRBD2 as a possible D gene (6 bases). Trimming removed 6 bases from V and 7 bases from J, with 16 bases in between. The germline V gene has CDR1 MNHEY and CDR2 SVGAGI. CDR3 length: 14 residues. The CDR3 nucleotides are TGTGCCAGCAGCGCAGCGGGTGGGTTGAATGAGCAGTTCTTC. Its protein product is CASSAAGGLNEQFF.

The chain employs TRBV2 and TRBJ2-5; tentative D call: TRBD2 (5 bases). Between the trimmed V and J ends, which lost 5 bases and 5 bases, there was a span of 12 bases. The CDR3 totals 13 residues. The germline CDR1 and CDR2 sequences are SNHLY and FYNNEI. CDR3 sequence: CASSRIGKETQYF. The CDR3 DNA sequence: TGTGCCAGCAGTAGAATCGGGAAGGAGACCCAGTACTTC.

The chain couples TRBV19 to TRBJ1-1; no definite D call. V dropped 5 bases and J dropped 4 bases, with 11 bases sitting between them. The CDR3 totals 13 residues. Germline V gives CDR1 LNHDA, CDR2 SQIVND (reference sequence). CDR3 sequence: CASSPREGTEAFF. CDR3 sequence (DNA): TGTGCCAGTAGTCCCCGGGAGGGCACTGAAGCTTTCTTT.